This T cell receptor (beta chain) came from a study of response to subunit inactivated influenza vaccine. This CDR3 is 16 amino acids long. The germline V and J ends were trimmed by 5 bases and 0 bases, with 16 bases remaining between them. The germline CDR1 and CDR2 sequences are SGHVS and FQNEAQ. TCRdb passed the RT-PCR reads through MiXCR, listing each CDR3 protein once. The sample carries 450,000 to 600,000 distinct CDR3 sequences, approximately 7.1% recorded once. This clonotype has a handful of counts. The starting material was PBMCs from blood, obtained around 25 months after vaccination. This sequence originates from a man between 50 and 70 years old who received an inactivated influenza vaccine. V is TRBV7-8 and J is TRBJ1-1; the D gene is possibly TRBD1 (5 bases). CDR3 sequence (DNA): TGTGCCAGCAGCCAGCCAGGGATTAGGATGAACACTGAAGCTTTCTTT. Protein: CASSQPGIRMNTEAFF.